Detailed here is one TCR beta chain. Its target is not known. The sample belongs to a study of siplizumab effects on memory and regulatory T cells. Points from the study as a whole: Treg-derived clones made up an average of about 64% of mappable alloreactive CD4+ clones with siplizumab and about 26% in controls.

The table came from immunoSEQ multiplex PCR; TCRdb's copy has only in-frame clones and leaves some out. The data show under 100,000 clones, just under 95% seen once. CDR3 size: 14 residues. Trimming removed 6 bases from V and 3 bases from J, with 14 bases in between. The germline V gene encodes CDR1 MDHEN and CDR2 SYDVKM. What was sequenced was non-Treg CD4+ T cells sorted from blood. The receptor was isolated from a human donor in good health. The V and J genes are TRBV28 and TRBJ2-5, with a possible D match to TRBD2 (6 bases). CDR3 sequence: CASSLRDFKETQYF. The CDR3 DNA follows: TGTGCCAGCAGCCTGAGGGACTTTAAAGAGACCCAGTACTTC.